This T cell receptor beta chain was observed in a study of post-analysis software for immune sequencing data. Germline V gene sequence: CDR1 SGHVS, CDR2 FNYEAQ. The CDR3 length is 16 residues. Unmatched junction bases numbered 5, after V lost 4 bases and J lost 0 bases. This clonotype has more than one count but fewer than ten. Antigen: not known. The library was made from cDNA and included unique molecular identifiers. Between roughly 1 and 10 million T cells gave rise to hundreds of thousands of cDNA molecules. TCRdb independently ran MiXCR on the PCR reads; one entry per CDR3 protein. Seen here are roughly 870,000 distinct CDR3 sequences, roughly half observed once, and the top ten hold approximately 4.4%. Study outcomes and limitations: Co-batched samples clustered tightly together by F measure. There was significantly lower normalized Chao1 diversity in multiple sclerosis patients than in controls. Roughly 5 TRBV segments occurring more often in patients than controls included TRBV5-6, TRBV5-1 and TRBV20-1.

This TCR derives from a girl under 18 with multiple sclerosis. This chain joins TRBV7-6 and TRBJ2-3, with 9 bases fitting TRBD2. Material for sequencing was blood. The CDR3 protein is CASSYRLAASTDTQYF. The DNA for the CDR3 is TGTGCCAGCAGCTACCGACTAGCGGCTAGCACAGATACGCAGTATTTT. The variable domain in full, completed from reference TRBV7-6 and TRBJ2-3, reads GAGVSQSPRYKVTKRGQDVALRCDPISGHVSLYWYRQALGQGPEFLTYFNYEAQQDKSGLPNDRFSAERPEGSISTLTIQRTEQRDSAMYRCASSYRLAASTDTQYFGPGTRLTVL.